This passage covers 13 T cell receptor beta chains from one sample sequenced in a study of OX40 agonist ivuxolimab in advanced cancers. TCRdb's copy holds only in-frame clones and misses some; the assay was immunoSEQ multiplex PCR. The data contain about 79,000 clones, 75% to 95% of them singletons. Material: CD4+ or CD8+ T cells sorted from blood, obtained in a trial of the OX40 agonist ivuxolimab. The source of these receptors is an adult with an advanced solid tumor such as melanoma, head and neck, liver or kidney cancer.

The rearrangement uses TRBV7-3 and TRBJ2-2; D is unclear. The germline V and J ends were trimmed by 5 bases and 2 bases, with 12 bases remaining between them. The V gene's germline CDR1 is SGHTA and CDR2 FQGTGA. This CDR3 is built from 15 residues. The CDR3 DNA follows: TGTGCCAGCAGCCCGAATCTCGCTAACACCGGGGAGCTGTTTTTT. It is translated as CASSPNLANTGELFF.

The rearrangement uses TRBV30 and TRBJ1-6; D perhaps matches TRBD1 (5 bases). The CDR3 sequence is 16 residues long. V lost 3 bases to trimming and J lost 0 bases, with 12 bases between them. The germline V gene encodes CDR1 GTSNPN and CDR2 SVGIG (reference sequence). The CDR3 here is CAWRWGTSSYNSPLHF. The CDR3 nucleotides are TGTGCCTGGAGGTGGGGCACCAGCTCCTATAATTCACCCCTCCACTTT.

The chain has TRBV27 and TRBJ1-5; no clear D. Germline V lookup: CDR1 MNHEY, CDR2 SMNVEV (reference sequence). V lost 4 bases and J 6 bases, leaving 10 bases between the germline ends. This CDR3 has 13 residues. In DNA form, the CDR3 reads TGTGCCAGCAGTTCTTACGCAGGTCAGCCCCAGCATTTT. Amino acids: CASSSYAGQPQHF.

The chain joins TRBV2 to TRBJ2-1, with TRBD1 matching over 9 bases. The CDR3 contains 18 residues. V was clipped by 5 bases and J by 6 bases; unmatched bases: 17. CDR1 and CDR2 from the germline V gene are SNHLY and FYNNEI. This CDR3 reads CASSSDRGWGRSVNEQFF. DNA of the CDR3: TGTGCCAGCAGTTCTGACAGGGGGTGGGGGCGTAGCGTCAATGAGCAGTTCTTC.

The CDR3 spells CASSTTGQGVRHTQYF. CDR3 coding DNA: TGTGCCAGCAGCACCACTGGACAGGGGGTTCGTCATACGCAGTATTTT. The chain couples TRBV5-6 to TRBJ2-3; 10 positions match TRBD1. The CDR3 has 16 residues. CDR1 and CDR2 (germline): SGHDT, YYEEEE. With V trimmed by 4 bases and J by 7 bases, 12 bases remained unmatched. The whole variable domain, filled in from reference TRBV5-6 and TRBJ2-3, reads DAGVTQSPTHLIKTRGQQVTLRCSPKSGHDTVSWYQQALGQGPQFIFQYYEEEERQRGNFPDRFSGHQFPNYSSELNVNALLLGDSALYLCASSTTGQGVRHTQYFGPGTRLTVL.

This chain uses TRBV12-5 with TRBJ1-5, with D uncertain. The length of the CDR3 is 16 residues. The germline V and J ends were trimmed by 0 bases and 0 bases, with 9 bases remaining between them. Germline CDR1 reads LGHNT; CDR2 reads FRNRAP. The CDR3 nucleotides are TGTGCTAGTGGTTTGGTGAGGATTAATAGCAATCAGCCCCAGCATTTT. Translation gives CASGLVRINSNQPQHF.

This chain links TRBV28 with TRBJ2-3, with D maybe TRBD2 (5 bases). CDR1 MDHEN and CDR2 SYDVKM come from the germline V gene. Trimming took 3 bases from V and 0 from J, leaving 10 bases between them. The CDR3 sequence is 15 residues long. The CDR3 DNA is TGTGCCAGCAGTTTGGGTCTAGCTAGCACAGATACGCAGTATTTT. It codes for CASSLGLASTDTQYF. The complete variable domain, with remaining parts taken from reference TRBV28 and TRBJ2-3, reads DVKVTQSSRYLVKRTGEKVFLECVQDMDHENMFWYRQDPGLGLRLIYFSYDVKMKEKGDIPEGYSVSREKKERFSLILESASTNQTSMYLCASSLGLASTDTQYFGPGTRLTVL.

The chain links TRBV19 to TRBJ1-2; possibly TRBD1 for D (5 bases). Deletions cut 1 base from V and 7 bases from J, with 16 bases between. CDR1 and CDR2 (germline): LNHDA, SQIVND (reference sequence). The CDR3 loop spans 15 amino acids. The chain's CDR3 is CASSIASGGGFGYTF. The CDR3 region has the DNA TGTGCCAGTAGTATAGCCTCAGGCGGGGGGTTTGGCTACACCTTC.

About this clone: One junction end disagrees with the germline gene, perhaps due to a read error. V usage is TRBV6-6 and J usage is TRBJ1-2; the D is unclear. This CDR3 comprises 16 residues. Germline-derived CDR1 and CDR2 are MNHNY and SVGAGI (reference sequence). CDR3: CVSSRFSGLKVYGYTF. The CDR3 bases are TGTGTCAGCAGCCGTTTCTCGGGCCTTAAGGTCTATGGCTACACCTTC.

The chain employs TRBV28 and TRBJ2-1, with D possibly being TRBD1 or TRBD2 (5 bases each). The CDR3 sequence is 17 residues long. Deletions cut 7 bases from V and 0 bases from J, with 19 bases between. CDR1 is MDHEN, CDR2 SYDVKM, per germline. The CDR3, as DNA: TGTGCCAGCATCCACTGGACGGGAACAGGCTCCTACAATGAGCAGTTCTTC. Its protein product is CASIHWTGTGSYNEQFF.

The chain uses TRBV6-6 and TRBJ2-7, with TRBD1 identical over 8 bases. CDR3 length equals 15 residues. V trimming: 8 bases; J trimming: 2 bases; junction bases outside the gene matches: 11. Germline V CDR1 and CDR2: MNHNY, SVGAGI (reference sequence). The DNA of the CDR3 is TGTGCCAGCGGTACTAACAGGGGGGCTACCTACGAGCAGTACTTC. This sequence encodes CASGTNRGATYEQYF.

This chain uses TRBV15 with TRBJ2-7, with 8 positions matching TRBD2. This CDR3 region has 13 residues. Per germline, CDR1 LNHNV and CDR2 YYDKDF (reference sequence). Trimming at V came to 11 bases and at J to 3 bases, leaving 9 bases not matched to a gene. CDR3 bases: TGTGCCTCGCGGGCTAGCGGGTACTACGAGCAGTACTTC. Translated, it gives CASRASGYYEQYF.

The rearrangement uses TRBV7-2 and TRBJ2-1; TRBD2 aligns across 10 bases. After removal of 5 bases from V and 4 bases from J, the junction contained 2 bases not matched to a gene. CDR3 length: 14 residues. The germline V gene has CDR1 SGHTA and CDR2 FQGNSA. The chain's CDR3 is CASSGLAEYNEQFF. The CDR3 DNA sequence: TGTGCCAGCAGCGGACTAGCGGAATACAATGAGCAGTTCTTC.